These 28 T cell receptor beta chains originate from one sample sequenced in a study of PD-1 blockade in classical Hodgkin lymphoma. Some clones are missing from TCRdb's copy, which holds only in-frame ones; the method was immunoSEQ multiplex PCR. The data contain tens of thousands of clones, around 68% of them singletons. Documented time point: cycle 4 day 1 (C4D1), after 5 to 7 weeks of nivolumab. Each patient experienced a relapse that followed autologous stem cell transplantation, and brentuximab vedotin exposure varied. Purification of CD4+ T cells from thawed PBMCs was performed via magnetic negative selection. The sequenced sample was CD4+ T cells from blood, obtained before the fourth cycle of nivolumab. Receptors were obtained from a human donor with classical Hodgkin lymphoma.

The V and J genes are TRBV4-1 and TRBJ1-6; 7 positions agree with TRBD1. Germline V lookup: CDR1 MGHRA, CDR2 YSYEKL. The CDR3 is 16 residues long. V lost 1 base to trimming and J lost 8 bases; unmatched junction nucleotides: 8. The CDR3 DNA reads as TGCGCCAGCAGCCAAGCGGACAGGCTTAGGCATTCACCCCTCCACTTT. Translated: CASSQADRLRHSPLHF.

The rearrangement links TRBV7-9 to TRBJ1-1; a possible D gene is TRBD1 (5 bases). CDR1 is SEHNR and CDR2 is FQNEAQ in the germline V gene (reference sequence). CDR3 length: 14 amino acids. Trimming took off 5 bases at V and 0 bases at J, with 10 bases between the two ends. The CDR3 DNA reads TGTGCCAGCAGCACGGGACGGGTGAACACTGAAGCTTTCTTT. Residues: CASSTGRVNTEAFF.

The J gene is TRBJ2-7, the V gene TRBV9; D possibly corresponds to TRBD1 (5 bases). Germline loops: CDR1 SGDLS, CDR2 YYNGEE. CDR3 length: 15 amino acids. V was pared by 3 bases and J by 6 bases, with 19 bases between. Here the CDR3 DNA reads TGTGCCAGCAGCGACGACAGTCTACCGACCGGCGAGCAGTACTTC. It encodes CASSDDSLPTGEQYF.

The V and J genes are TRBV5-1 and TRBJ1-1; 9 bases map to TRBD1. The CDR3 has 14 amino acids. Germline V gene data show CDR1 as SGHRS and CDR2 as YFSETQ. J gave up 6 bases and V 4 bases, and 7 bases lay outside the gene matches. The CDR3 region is CASSPGRQGAEAFF. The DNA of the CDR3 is TGCGCCAGCAGCCCGGGACGACAGGGGGCTGAAGCTTTCTTT. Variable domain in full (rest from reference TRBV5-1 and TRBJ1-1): KAGVTQTPRYLIKTRGQQVTLSCSPISGHRSVSWYQQTPGQGLQFLFEYFSETQRNKGNFPGRFSGRQFSNSRSEMNVSTLELGDSALYLCASSPGRQGAEAFFGQGTRLTVV.

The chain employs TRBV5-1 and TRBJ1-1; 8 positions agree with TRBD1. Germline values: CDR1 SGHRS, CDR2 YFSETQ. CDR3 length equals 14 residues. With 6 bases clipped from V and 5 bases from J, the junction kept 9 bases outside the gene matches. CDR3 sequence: CASTPTGAGTEAFF. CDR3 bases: TGCGCCAGCACCCCGACAGGGGCTGGGACTGAAGCTTTCTTT.

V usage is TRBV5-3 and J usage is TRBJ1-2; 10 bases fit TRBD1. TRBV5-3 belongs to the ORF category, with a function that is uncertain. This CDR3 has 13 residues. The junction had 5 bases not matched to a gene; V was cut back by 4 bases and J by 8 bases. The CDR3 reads CARSDGQGGGYTF. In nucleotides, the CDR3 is TGTGCCAGAAGCGATGGACAGGGGGGCGGCTACACCTTC.

CDR3 protein: CASSLMDTEAFF. In DNA, the CDR3 is TGTGCCAGCAGCTTGATGGACACTGAAGCTTTCTTT. V and J are TRBV5-5 and TRBJ1-1, with D hard to call. CDR1 is SGHKS and CDR2 is YYEKEE in the germline V gene (reference sequence). Trimming pared 1 base from V and 3 bases from J, leaving 4 bases between. The CDR3 has 12 residues.

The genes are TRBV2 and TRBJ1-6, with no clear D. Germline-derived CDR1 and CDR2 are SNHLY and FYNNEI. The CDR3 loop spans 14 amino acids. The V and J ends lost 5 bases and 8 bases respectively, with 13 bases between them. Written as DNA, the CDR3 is TGTGCCAGCAGTCTTTCGCGGACTGATTCACCCCTCCACTTT. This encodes CASSLSRTDSPLHF.

The CDR3 here is CASTSGQVNQPQHF. The CDR3 DNA is TGTGCCAGCACCTCGGGACAGGTAAATCAGCCCCAGCATTTT. V usage is TRBV6-1 and J usage is TRBJ1-5; 8 nucleotides align to TRBD1. Germline CDR1 reads MNHNS; CDR2 reads SASEGT. The CDR3 spans 14 residues. V trimming: 7 bases; J trimming: 4 bases; junction bases outside the gene matches: 6.

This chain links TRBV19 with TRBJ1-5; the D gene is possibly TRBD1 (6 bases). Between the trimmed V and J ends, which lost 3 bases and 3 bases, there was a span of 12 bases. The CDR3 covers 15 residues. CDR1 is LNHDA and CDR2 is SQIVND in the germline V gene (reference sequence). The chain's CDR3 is CASSMLDSLNQPQHF. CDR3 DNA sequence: TGTGCCAGTAGTATGTTGGACAGCCTCAATCAGCCCCAGCATTTT.

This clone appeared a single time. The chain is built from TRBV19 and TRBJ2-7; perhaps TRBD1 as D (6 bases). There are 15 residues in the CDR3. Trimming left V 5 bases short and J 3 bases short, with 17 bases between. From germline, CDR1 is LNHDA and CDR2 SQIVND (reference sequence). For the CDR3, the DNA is TGTGCCAGTAGTCCAGGACAGAGGGGTGGCTACGAGCAGTACTTC. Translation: CASSPGQRGGYEQYF.

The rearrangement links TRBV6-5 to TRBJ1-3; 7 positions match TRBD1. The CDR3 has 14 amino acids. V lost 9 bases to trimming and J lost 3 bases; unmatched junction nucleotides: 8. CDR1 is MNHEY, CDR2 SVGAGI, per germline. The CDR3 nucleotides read TGTGCCAGTACCGAGGGGGCGAATGGAAACACCATATATTTT. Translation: CASTEGANGNTIYF.

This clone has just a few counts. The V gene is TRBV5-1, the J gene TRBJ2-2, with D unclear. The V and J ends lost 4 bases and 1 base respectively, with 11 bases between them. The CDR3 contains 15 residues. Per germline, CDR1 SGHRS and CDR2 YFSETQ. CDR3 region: CASSDVIGNTGELFF. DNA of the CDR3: TGCGCCAGCAGCGACGTGATCGGGAACACCGGGGAGCTGTTTTTT.

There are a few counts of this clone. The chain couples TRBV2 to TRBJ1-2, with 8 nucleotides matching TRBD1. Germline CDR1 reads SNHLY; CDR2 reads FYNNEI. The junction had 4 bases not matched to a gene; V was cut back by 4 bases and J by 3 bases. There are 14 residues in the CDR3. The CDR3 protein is CASSGQGTYYGYTF. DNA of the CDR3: TGTGCCAGCAGTGGACAGGGGACTTACTATGGCTACACCTTC.

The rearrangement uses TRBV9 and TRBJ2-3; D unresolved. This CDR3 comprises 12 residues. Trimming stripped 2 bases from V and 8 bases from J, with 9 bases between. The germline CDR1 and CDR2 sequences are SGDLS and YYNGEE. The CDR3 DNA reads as TGTGCCAGCAGCGTGAACCGCGGTACGCAGTATTTT. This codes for CASSVNRGTQYF.

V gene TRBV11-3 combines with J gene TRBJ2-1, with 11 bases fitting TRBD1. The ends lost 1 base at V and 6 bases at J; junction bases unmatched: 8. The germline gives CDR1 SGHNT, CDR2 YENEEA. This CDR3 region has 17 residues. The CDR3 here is CASSLAGTGGIINEQFF. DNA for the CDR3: TGTGCCAGCAGCTTAGCGGGGACAGGGGGAATTATCAATGAGCAGTTCTTC. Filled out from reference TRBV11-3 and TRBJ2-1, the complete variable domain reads EAGVVQSPRYKIIEKKQPVAFWCNPISGHNTLYWYLQNLGQGPELLIRYENEEAVDDSQLPKDRFSAERLKGVDSTLKIQPAELGDSAVYLCASSLAGTGGIINEQFFGPGTRLTVL.

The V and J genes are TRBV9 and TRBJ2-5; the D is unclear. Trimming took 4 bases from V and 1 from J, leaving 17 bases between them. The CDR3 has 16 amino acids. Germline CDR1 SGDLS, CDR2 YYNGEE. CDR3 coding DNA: TGTGCCAGCAGCTGGGCTTCCCACCAAGCCCAAGAGACCCAGTACTTC. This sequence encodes CASSWASHQAQETQYF. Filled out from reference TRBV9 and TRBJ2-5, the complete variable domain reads DSGVTQTPKHLITATGQRVTLRCSPRSGDLSVYWYQQSLDQGLQFLIQYYNGEERAKGNILERFSAQQFPDLHSELNLSSLELGDSALYFCASSWASHQAQETQYFGPGTRLLVL.

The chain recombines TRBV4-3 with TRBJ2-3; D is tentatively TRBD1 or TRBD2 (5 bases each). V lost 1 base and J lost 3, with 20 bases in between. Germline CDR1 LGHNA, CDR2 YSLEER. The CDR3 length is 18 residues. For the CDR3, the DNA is TGCGCCAGCAGCCAAGGGACCCGTGCTCTGGGGGATACAGATACGCAGTATTTT. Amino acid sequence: CASSQGTRALGDTDTQYF.

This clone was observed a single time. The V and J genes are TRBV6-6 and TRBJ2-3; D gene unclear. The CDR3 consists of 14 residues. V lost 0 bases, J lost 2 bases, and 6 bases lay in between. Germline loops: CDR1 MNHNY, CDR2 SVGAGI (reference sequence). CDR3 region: CASSYSESTDTQYF. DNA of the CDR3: TGTGCCAGCAGTTACTCAGAGTCCACAGATACGCAGTATTTT.

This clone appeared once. The DNA for the CDR3 is TGTGCCAGCAGTTTATTCTTACTTAGGACAGAATCCTACGAGCAGTACTTC. It specifies CASSLFLLRTESYEQYF. This rearrangement joins TRBV27 to TRBJ2-7; tentatively, D is TRBD1 (6 bases). Looked up from germline, CDR1 is MNHEY and CDR2 is SMNVEV (reference sequence). CDR3 size: 17 residues. V shed 1 base and J shed 1 base, with 17 bases lying between them.

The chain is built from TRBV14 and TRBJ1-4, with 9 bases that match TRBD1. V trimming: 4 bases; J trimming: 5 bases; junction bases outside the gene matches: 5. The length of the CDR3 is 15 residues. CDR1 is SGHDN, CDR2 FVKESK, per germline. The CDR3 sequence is CASSPRQGVNEKLFF. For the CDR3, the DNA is TGTGCCAGCAGCCCTCGACAGGGGGTAAATGAAAAACTGTTTTTT.

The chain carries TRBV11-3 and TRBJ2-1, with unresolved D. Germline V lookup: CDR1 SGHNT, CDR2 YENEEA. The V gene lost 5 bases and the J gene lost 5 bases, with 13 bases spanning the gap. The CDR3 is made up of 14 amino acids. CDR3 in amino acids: CASSPTAVHNEQFF. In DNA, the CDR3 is TGTGCCAGCAGCCCCACCGCCGTCCACAATGAGCAGTTCTTC.

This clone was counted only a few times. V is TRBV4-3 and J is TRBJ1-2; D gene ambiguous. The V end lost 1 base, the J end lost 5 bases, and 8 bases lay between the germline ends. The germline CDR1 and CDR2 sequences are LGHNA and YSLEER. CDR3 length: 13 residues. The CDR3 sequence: CASSQASEYGYTF. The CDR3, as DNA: TGCGCCAGCAGCCAAGCGTCGGAATATGGCTACACCTTC.

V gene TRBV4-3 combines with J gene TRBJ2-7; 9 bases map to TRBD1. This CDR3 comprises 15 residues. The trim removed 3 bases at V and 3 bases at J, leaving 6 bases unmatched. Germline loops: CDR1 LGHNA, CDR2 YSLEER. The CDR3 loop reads CASSQGQGARYEQYF. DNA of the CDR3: TGCGCCAGCAGCCAGGGACAGGGAGCACGCTACGAGCAGTACTTC.

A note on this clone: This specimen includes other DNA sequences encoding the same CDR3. CDR3 coding DNA: TGCAGCGGGCTAGCGGGAGGGGAGTATACGCAGTATTTT. The encoded protein is CSGLAGGEYTQYF. The chain combines TRBV29-1 with TRBJ2-3; 12 nucleotides match TRBD2. This CDR3 region has 13 residues. With 7 bases clipped from V and 7 bases from J, the junction kept 6 bases outside the gene matches. Looked up from germline, CDR1 is SQVTM and CDR2 is ANQGSEA.

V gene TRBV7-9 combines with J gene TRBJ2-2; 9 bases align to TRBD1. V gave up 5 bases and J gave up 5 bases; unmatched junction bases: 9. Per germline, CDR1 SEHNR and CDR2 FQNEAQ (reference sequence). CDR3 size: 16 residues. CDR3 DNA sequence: TGTGCCAGCAGCCGCGCCGGGACAGGGCCAACCGGGGAGCTGTTTTTT. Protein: CASSRAGTGPTGELFF.

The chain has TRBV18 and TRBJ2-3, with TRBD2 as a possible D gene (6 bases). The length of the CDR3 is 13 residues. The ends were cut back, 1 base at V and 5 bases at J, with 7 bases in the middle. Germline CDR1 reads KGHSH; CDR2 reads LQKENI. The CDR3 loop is CASSPLGGDTQYF. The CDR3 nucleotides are TGTGCCAGCTCACCACTGGGGGGAGATACGCAGTATTTT.

The CDR3 here is CASRIDGLYEQYF. The DNA of the CDR3 is TGTGCCAGCAGGATTGACGGACTTTACGAGCAGTACTTC. V gene TRBV11-2 combines with J gene TRBJ2-7; D may be TRBD2 (5 bases). The V gene's germline CDR1 is SGHAT and CDR2 FQNNGV. Trimming removed 6 bases from V and 4 bases from J, with 13 bases in between. The CDR3 has 13 residues.